The TCR beta chain described here comes from a study of quantifying T cell responses using KT2 cells. In the study overall: RNA was reverse transcribed with TCR alpha and beta constant-region primers.

The table lists this clonotype with many counts. The antigen is not known. The germline CDR1 and CDR2 sequences are DFQATT and SNEGSKA (reference sequence). The CDR3 is 14 residues long. Germline trimming cut 3 bases from V and 4 bases from J; bases unmatched to any gene: 8. General study points: The number of KT2 alpha and beta sequences was a linear function of input KT2 cells. KT2 sequence counts showed saturation when very many KT2 cells were spiked in.

The cDNA 3' end received a ligated oligonucleotide with a UMI. An equimolar mix of RC1.1 and RC1.2 primed the beta chain across TRBC1 and TRBC2. One entry per CDR3 protein, called by TCRdb with MiXCR from the UMI-ligation and nested PCR reads. This table holds 25,000 to 35,000 distinct CDR3 sequences, roughly 8% found once. The sample is PBMC spiked with counted cells of clone KT2. Different KT2-to-PBMC ratios were created with a constant PBMC count. The chain has TRBV20-1 and TRBJ2-7; 8 bases align to TRBD2. The clonotype originates from a human donor. Sequencing was done on a sample of PBMCs spiked with cells of the T cell clone KT2. The CDR3 region is CSARLKGLGYEQYF. CDR3 nucleotide sequence: TGCAGTGCTAGGTTGAAGGGACTAGGATACGAGCAGTACTTC.